A single sample gave rise to the 8 T cell receptor beta chains below, sequenced in a study of OX40 agonist ivuxolimab in advanced cancers. Only in-frame clones appear in the TCRdb table, and some are missing; sequencing was by immunoSEQ multiplex PCR. The sample lists about 64,000 clones; under 95% were seen once. Source: CD4+ or CD8+ T cells sorted from blood, taken in a trial of the OX40 agonist ivuxolimab. These receptor sequences come from an adult with an advanced solid tumor such as melanoma, head and neck, liver or kidney cancer.

The chain couples TRBV6-1 to TRBJ2-7; either TRBD1 or TRBD2 may fit D (5 bases each). Trimming stripped 5 bases from V and 0 bases from J, with 11 bases between. The CDR3 consists of 14 residues. Germline V lookup: CDR1 MNHNS, CDR2 SASEGT. The CDR3 sequence is CASSWDGSSYEQYF. The DNA of the CDR3 is TGTGCCAGCAGTTGGGACGGTAGCTCCTACGAGCAGTACTTC.

The rearrangement joins TRBV19 to TRBJ2-7, with D perhaps TRBD1 (6 bases). Germline V gene lookup returns CDR1 LNHDA and CDR2 SQIVND (reference sequence). Trimming pared 4 bases from V and 1 base from J, leaving 11 bases between. The CDR3 covers 14 residues. As DNA, the CDR3 is TGTGCCAGTAGTACCGCTAGGGGGTCCTACGAGCAGTACTTC. The encoded protein is CASSTARGSYEQYF. The full variable domain, its missing parts supplied by reference TRBV19 and TRBJ2-7, is DGGITQSPKYLFRKEGQNVTLSCEQNLNHDAMYWYRQDPGQGLRLIYYSQIVNDFQKGDIAEGYSVSREKKESFPLTVTSAQKNPTAFYLCASSTARGSYEQYFGPGTRLTVT.

The rearrangement links TRBV28 to TRBJ1-2; the match to TRBD1 covers 10 bases. J lost 8 bases, V lost 5 bases, and 8 bases had no gene match. Germline CDR1 MDHEN, CDR2 SYDVKM. This CDR3 is 14 amino acids long. CDR3 nucleotide sequence: TGTGCCAGCAGTGCCGACGGGACAGGGGTAGGCTACACCTTC. Encoded protein: CASSADGTGVGYTF.

The chain carries TRBV2 and TRBJ2-7; D gene uncertain. The CDR3 runs 11 residues. Germline V gene sequence: CDR1 SNHLY, CDR2 FYNNEI. V shed 8 bases and J shed 0 bases, with 5 bases lying between them. The CDR3 nucleotides read TGTGCCAGCTGGGACTCCTACGAGCAGTACTTC. This gives the protein CASWDSYEQYF.

The gene calls are TRBV1 and TRBJ1-2. TRBV1 is a known pseudogene. The CDR3 length is 17 residues. The CDR3 loop reads CTSSRDVIVEDNYGYTF. CDR3 sequence (DNA): TGCACCAGCAGCCGTGATGTTATTGTGGAGGACAACTATGGCTACACCTTC.

The chain links TRBV14 to TRBJ2-1, with 9 bases aligning to TRBD2. V dropped 0 bases and J dropped 0; count of bases not matched to a gene: 9. Germline V gene data show CDR1 as SGHDN and CDR2 as FVKESK. The CDR3 extends over 19 amino acids. The CDR3 protein is CASSQDWGTSRSSYNEQFF. CDR3 nucleotides: TGTGCCAGCAGCCAAGATTGGGGGACTAGCAGAAGCTCCTACAATGAGCAGTTCTTC.

The chain has TRBV19 and TRBJ2-3, with 8 bases aligning to TRBD1. The CDR3 is made up of 18 amino acids. Trimming removed 0 bases from V and 2 bases from J; junction bases left unmatched: 10. The germline CDR1 and CDR2 sequences are LNHDA and SQIVND (reference sequence). DNA of the CDR3: TGTGCCAGTAGTATAGATGGGACAGGTGGCATGAACACAGATACGCAGTATTTT. Translating it yields CASSIDGTGGMNTDTQYF. The whole variable domain, remainder taken from reference TRBV19 and TRBJ2-3, is DGGITQSPKYLFRKEGQNVTLSCEQNLNHDAMYWYRQDPGQGLRLIYYSQIVNDFQKGDIAEGYSVSREKKESFPLTVTSAQKNPTAFYLCASSIDGTGGMNTDTQYFGPGTRLTVL.

The CDR3 sequence: CASRHRGLWRNEQFF. The DNA for the CDR3 is TGTGCCAGCAGACACAGGGGGCTCTGGCGGAATGAGCAGTTCTTC. The chain couples TRBV2 to TRBJ2-1, with 9 bases fitting TRBD1. V gave up 6 bases and J gave up 7 bases; unmatched junction bases: 10. CDR3 length: 15 residues. Germline-derived CDR1 and CDR2 are SNHLY and FYNNEI.